Included here is one TCR beta chain sequence, with context. Its specificity is not known. Then a second PCR, running roughly 7 to 12 cycles, was carried out with a sample-barcoded 5' primer and a J-beta primer mix. TCRdb reprocessed the 5' RACE reads via MiXCR and lists one record per CDR3 protein. The sample shows about 720,000 distinct CDR3 sequences, about 20% of them seen only once. This CDR3 comprises 16 residues. V was clipped by 7 bases and J by 3 bases; unmatched bases: 13. CDR1 DFQATT and CDR2 SNEGSKA come from the germline V gene (reference sequence). This specimen belongs to a study of blood T cells in healthy people across ages. Study outcomes and limitations: Relative to aged donors, long-lived donors carried more naive CD4+ cells and displayed higher diversity.

Donors were systemically healthy Caucasian individuals from Russia aged roughly 6 to 90 years. Sequences were obtained from blood. The chain joins TRBV20-1 to TRBJ2-1; 9 nucleotides align to TRBD2. The receptor was derived from a man aged 65-85 years in good health. CDR3 protein: CSVIGPAGGVYNEQFF. The CDR3 bases are TGCAGTGTGATCGGCCCAGCGGGAGGCGTCTACAATGAGCAGTTCTTC.